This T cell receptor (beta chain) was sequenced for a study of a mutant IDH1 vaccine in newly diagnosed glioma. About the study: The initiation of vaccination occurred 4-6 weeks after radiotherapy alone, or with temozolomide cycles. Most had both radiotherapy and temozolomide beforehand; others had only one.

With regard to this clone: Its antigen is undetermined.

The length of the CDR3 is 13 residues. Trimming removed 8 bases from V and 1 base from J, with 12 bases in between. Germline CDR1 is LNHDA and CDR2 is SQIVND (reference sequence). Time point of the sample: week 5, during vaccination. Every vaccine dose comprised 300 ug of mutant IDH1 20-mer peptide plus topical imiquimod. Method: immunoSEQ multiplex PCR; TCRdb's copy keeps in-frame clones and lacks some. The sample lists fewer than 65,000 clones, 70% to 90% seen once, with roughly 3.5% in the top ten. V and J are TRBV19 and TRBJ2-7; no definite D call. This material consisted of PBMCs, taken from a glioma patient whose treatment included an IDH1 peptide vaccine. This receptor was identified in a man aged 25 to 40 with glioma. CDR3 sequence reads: CASRGIGSYEQYF. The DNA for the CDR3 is TGTGCCAGTCGTGGGATCGGATCCTACGAGCAGTACTTC.